Each of the 8 T cell receptor beta chains below was sequenced from the same sample in a study of T cell responses to AZD1222 COVID-19 vaccine. Data came from immunoSEQ multiplex PCR; TCRdb stores just in-frame clones and leaves some out. The repertoire holds 130,000 to 150,000 clones, with roughly 88% as singletons. The sample consisted of peripheral blood, taken on day 0 of AZD1222 vaccination. All receptors come from an adult in good health.

The chain has TRBV11-2 and TRBJ2-3; the D call may be TRBD1 or TRBD2 (5 bases each). Looked up from germline, CDR1 is SGHAT and CDR2 is FQNNGV. CDR3 size: 15 residues. Trimming pared 5 bases from V and 0 bases from J, leaving 12 bases between. The CDR3 is CASSPLGGSTDTQYF. In DNA, the CDR3 is TGTGCCAGCAGCCCGCTTGGGGGAAGCACAGATACGCAGTATTTT.

The V gene is TRBV7-6, the J gene TRBJ2-7; D gene uncertain. Germline CDR1 reads SGHVS; CDR2 reads FNYEAQ. V gave up 3 bases and J gave up 4 bases, with 10 bases separating them. The CDR3 consists of 13 residues. The CDR3 region has the DNA TGTGCCAGCAGCTTCACAGATGGGTACGAGCAGTACTTC. Its protein product is CASSFTDGYEQYF. Full variable domain (remainder filled in from reference TRBV7-6 and TRBJ2-7): GAGVSQSPRYKVTKRGQDVALRCDPISGHVSLYWYRQALGQGPEFLTYFNYEAQQDKSGLPNDRFSAERPEGSISTLTIQRTEQRDSAMYRCASSFTDGYEQYFGPGTRLTVT.

CDR3 in DNA: TGTGCCAGCTCACCAGAGGGGTACGATCAGCCCCAGCATTTT. The encoded protein is CASSPEGYDQPQHF. The rearrangement joins TRBV18 to TRBJ1-5, with TRBD1 as a possible D gene (5 bases). In germline, CDR1 is KGHSH, CDR2 LQKENI. The ends were cut back, 2 bases at V and 5 bases at J, with 10 bases in the middle. There are 14 residues in the CDR3.

The rearrangement uses TRBV19 and TRBJ1-5; D gene ambiguous. There are 14 residues in the CDR3. The V gene lost 6 bases and the J gene lost 1 base, with 10 bases spanning the gap. The V gene's germline CDR1 is LNHDA and CDR2 SQIVND (reference sequence). CDR3 sequence: CASSTGKSNQPQHF. CDR3 coding DNA: TGTGCCAGTAGCACGGGTAAAAGCAATCAGCCCCAGCATTTT.

This rearrangement joins TRBV2 to TRBJ1-4, with D perhaps TRBD1 (6 bases). Looked up from germline, CDR1 is SNHLY and CDR2 is FYNNEI. There are 16 residues in the CDR3. V lost 4 bases and J 6 bases, leaving 18 bases between the germline ends. In DNA, the CDR3 is TGTGCCAGCAGTGGATTCAAGGGGGGGCGGGATGAAAAACTGTTTTTT. It translates to CASSGFKGGRDEKLFF.

The V gene is TRBV6-2 or TRBV6-3, the J gene TRBJ2-7; weak D call: TRBD2 (5 bases). Trimming removed 5 bases at V and 2 bases at J, with 13 bases between. The germline gives CDR1 MNHEY, CDR2 SVGEGT. The CDR3 runs to 14 residues. Here the CDR3 reads CASSKLVRAYEQYF. CDR3 DNA sequence: TGTGCCAGCAGTAAACTAGTGCGCGCCTACGAGCAGTACTTC.

The chain is built from TRBV6-5 and TRBJ2-2, with 7 bases fitting TRBD1. The CDR3 is 14 amino acids. J lost 7 bases, V lost 8 bases, and 10 bases had no gene match. CDR1 is MNHEY, CDR2 SVGAGI, per germline. For the CDR3, the DNA is TGTGCCAGCCAGACAGGGCGGAATGTCGGGGAGCTGTTTTTT. This codes for CASQTGRNVGELFF.

The rearrangement uses TRBV30 and TRBJ1-1; 8 nucleotides line up with TRBD1. Germline CDR1 and CDR2: GTSNPN and SVGIG (reference sequence). The CDR3 sequence is 14 residues long. Trimming at V came to 0 bases and at J to 9 bases, leaving 9 bases not matched to a gene. CDR3 sequence reads: CAWSVDGQGAKAFF. The CDR3, as DNA: TGTGCCTGGAGTGTAGATGGGCAGGGGGCGAAAGCTTTCTTT.